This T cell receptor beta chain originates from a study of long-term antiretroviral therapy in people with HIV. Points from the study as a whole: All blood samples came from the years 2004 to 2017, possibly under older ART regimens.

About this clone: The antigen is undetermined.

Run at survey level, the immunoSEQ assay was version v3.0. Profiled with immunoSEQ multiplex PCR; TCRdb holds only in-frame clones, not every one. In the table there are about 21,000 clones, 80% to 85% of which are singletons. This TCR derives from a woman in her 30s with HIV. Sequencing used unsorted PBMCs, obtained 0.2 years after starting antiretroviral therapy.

In DNA, the CDR3 is TGCGCCAGCAGCAAGAACCCTGGGGGGGACAACACCGGGGAGCTGTTTTTT. It codes for CASSKNPGGDNTGELFF. The chain employs TRBV5-1 and TRBJ2-2, with 7 nucleotides matching TRBD2. CDR1 SGHRS and CDR2 YFSETQ come from the germline V gene. After removal of 4 bases from V and 2 bases from J, the junction contained 11 bases not matched to a gene. The CDR3 consists of 17 residues.